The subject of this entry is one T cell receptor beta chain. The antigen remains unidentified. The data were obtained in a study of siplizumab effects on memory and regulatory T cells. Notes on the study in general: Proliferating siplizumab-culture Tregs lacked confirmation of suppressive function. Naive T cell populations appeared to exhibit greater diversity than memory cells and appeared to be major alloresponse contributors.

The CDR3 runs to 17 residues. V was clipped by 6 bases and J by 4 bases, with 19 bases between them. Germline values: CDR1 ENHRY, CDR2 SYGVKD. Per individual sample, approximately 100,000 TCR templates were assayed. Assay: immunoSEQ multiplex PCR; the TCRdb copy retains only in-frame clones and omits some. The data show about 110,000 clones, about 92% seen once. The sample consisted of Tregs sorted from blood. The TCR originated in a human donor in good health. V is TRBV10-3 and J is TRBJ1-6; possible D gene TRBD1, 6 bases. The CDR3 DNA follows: TGTGCCATCAGGGCAGACAGGAGATCTACTTATAATTCACCCCTCCACTTT. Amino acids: CAIRADRRSTYNSPLHF.